These 13 T cell receptor beta chains came from one sample sequenced in a study of tumor and adjacent non-tumor tissue in lung cancer. RNA was extracted from bulk tissue without any cell sorting. A modified ARM-PCR protocol with three rounds of nested PCR amplified TCRbeta. TCRdb analysed the multiplex PCR reads with MiXCR anew, one entry per CDR3 protein. The sample records 75,000 to 95,000 distinct CDR3 sequences, about 66% being singletons. What was sequenced was lung tumor tissue. The source is a man aged 55 to 69 with non-small cell lung cancer.

This clonotype appeared a few times. An end of the junction does not agree with germline; a read error may underlie this. The V call is TRBV12-3 or TRBV12-4, the J call TRBJ2-1; no definite D call. The CDR3 is 12 amino acids. CDR3 coding DNA: TGTGCCATCAGTTTTTCGATCAATGAGCTGTTCTTC. Translating it yields CAISFSINELFF.

This CDR3 is CARSKAPMVVNEKLFF. The CDR3 coding sequence is TGTGCCAGGAGCAAAGCCCCCATGGTCGTTAATGAAAAACTGTTTTTT. The chain employs TRBV7-8 and TRBJ1-4; D is ambiguous. This CDR3 has 16 residues. CDR1 SGHVS and CDR2 FQNEAQ come from the germline V gene. V was trimmed by 9 bases and J by 4 bases, leaving 21 bases between them.

For this clonotype: Germline and junction disagree at one end, which may indicate a read error. The genes are TRBV4-1 and TRBJ1-1; D gene uncertain. CDR1 is MGHRA, CDR2 YSYEKL, per germline. This CDR3 contains 13 residues. DNA for the CDR3: TGCGTCAGCAGCCGAGTAGGTGAACCAAGGGCTTTCTTT. Its protein is CVSSRVGEPRAFF.

This clonotype was counted many times. The CDR3, as DNA: TGTGCCAGCAGCACAACTCAGGGCGGGGTTAGTGAAAAACTGTTTTTT. Protein sequence: CASSTTQGGVSEKLFF. The V call is TRBV7-8, the J call TRBJ1-4, with a possible D match to TRBD1 (5 bases). This CDR3 is 16 amino acids long. Per germline, CDR1 SGHVS and CDR2 FQNEAQ. Trimming removed 5 bases from V and 7 bases from J, with 20 bases in between. Full variable domain (rest looked up from reference TRBV7-8 and TRBJ1-4): GAGVSQSPRYKVAKRGQDVALRCDPISGHVSLFWYQQALGQGPEFLTYFQNEAQLDKSGLPSDRFFAERPEGSVSTLKIQRTQQEDSAVYLCASSTTQGGVSEKLFFGSGTQLSVL.

The chain couples TRBV2 to TRBJ1-5; the D is unclear. V was shortened by 7 bases and J by 7 bases, with 17 bases between the two germline ends. Germline V gives CDR1 SNHLY, CDR2 FYNNEI. This CDR3 has 14 residues. The CDR3 nucleotides read TGTGCCAGCACCCTTGGGGAGGGAAGCCAGCCCCAGCATTTT. This codes for CASTLGEGSQPQHF.

This clonotype showed up just a few times. This may stem from a read error, because a much larger clone lies one nucleotide away. V and J are TRBV4-1 and TRBJ2-7; tentatively, D is TRBD1 or TRBD2 (5 bases each). Between the trimmed V and J ends, which lost 3 bases and 2 bases, there was a span of 14 bases. Germline V CDR1 and CDR2: MGHRA, YSYEKL. There are 15 residues in the CDR3. CDR3 residues: CASSHVEGPPYEQYF. For the CDR3, the DNA is TGCGCCAGCAGCCATGTAGAGGGGCCCCCCTACGAGCAGTACTTC.

This clonotype was seen a few times. The rearrangement joins TRBV25-1 to TRBJ2-6; 7 bases fit TRBD2. The germline gives CDR1 MGHDK, CDR2 SYGVNS. Trimming cost V 2 bases and J 4 bases; bases outside gene matches: 5. This CDR3 has 16 amino acids. The CDR3 reads CASSEIGGSGANVLTF. For the CDR3, the DNA is TGTGCCAGCAGTGAAATCGGGGGGTCCGGGGCCAACGTCCTGACTTTC.

This clonotype was found a few times. This may be a read error: a much more frequent sequence differs by one nucleotide. The CDR3 sequence: CASTPTGGGYNEQFF. The CDR3 region has the DNA TGTGCCAGCACCCCAACTGGCGGGGGTTACAATGAGCAGTTCTTC. V gene TRBV28 combines with J gene TRBJ2-1, with TRBD2 matching 7 bases. V dropped 7 bases and J dropped 4; count of bases not matched to a gene: 10. CDR1 is MDHEN, CDR2 SYDVKM, per germline. The CDR3 consists of 15 residues.

The sample holds one count of this clonotype. The junction does not match germline at one end; this may be a read error. The chain carries TRBV9 and TRBJ1-2; unclear D gene. Germline CDR1 is SGDLS and CDR2 is YYNGEE. The CDR3 is 13 residues long. CDR3 in DNA: TGTACCAGCAGCGCCCAGGCAAACTATGGCTACACCTTC. It encodes CTSSAQANYGYTF.

This clonotype was counted many times. The genes are TRBV6-1 and TRBJ2-7; 12 positions agree with TRBD2. CDR1 is MNHNS and CDR2 is SASEGT in the germline V gene. The CDR3 has 19 amino acids. Trimming cost V 7 bases and J 0 bases; bases outside gene matches: 16. The CDR3 nucleotides are TGTGCCAGCACCATGAGGGCTAGCGGGAGGGTCCGTTCCTCCTACGAGCAGTACTTC. Its translation: CASTMRASGRVRSSYEQYF.

In regard to this clonotype: Being one base from a much bigger clone, this may be a read error. The J gene is TRBJ2-2, the V gene TRBV6-4; D may be TRBD1 (5 bases). The V end lost 2 bases, the J end lost 5 bases, and 6 bases lay between the germline ends. Germline V gene sequence: CDR1 MRHNA, CDR2 SNTAGT. This CDR3 comprises 13 residues. CDR3 bases: TGTGCCAGCAGTGACAGGACAACCGGGGAGCTGTTTTTT. Amino acids: CASSDRTTGELFF.

About this clonotype itself: Here the CDR3 omits its conserved ending phenylalanine or tryptophan, so a read error is the likely source. The V call is TRBV13, the J call TRBJ1-2; tentative D call: TRBD1 (5 bases). There are 14 residues in the CDR3. Looked up from germline, CDR1 is PRHDT and CDR2 is FYEKMQ (reference sequence). Between the trimmed V and J ends, which lost 3 bases and 7 bases, there was a span of 15 bases. CDR3 sequence: CASSLSPRGPGYTL. DNA of the CDR3: TGTGCCAGCAGCTTGTCCCCAAGGGGCCCTGGCTACACCTTA.

Turning to this clonotype: One junction end disagrees with the germline gene, perhaps due to a read error. The chain is built from TRBV6-5 and TRBJ2-5, with D possibly called TRBD1 or TRBD2 (5 bases each). The CDR3 runs to 15 residues. Germline loops: CDR1 MNHEY, CDR2 SVGAGI. Here the CDR3 reads CVSTSQGTQLETQYF. The CDR3, as DNA: TGTGTCAGCACTTCCCAAGGGACGCAACTAGAGACCCAATACTTC.